This passage covers 14 T cell receptor beta chains from one sample sequenced in a study of T cell repertoires in ileal Crohn's disease. Profiling relied on immunoSEQ multiplex PCR, and the TCRdb table lists in-frame clones only, not all of them. The sample holds under 2,500 clones, around four fifths seen once. The sequencing sample was made of ileal tissue. These receptor sequences come from an adult with Crohn's disease.

The genes are TRBV19 and TRBJ2-1; 10 bases map to TRBD2. Germline trimming cut 7 bases from V and 4 bases from J; bases unmatched to any gene: 7. This CDR3 region has 15 residues. Germline V gene data show CDR1 as LNHDA and CDR2 as SQIVND (reference sequence). The chain's CDR3 is CASNLAGVGYNEQFF. CDR3 DNA sequence: TGTGCCAGTAATCTAGCGGGAGTGGGATACAATGAGCAGTTCTTC.

The gene calls are TRBV27 and TRBJ2-2; 11 bases fit TRBD1. From germline, CDR1 is MNHEY and CDR2 SMNVEV (reference sequence). The CDR3 is made up of 18 amino acids. V shed 5 bases and J 3 bases; nucleotides not matched to a gene: 11. The CDR3 coding sequence is TGTGCCAGCAGTGTCACCGGACAGGGGGCGCTTTACACCGGGGAGCTGTTTTTT. This sequence encodes CASSVTGQGALYTGELFF.

This chain connects TRBV2 to TRBJ1-1, with D perhaps matching TRBD1 (5 bases). Germline V gives CDR1 SNHLY, CDR2 FYNNEI. The ends were cut back, 8 bases at V and 1 base at J, with 11 bases in the middle. The CDR3 is 13 amino acids. The CDR3: CASLIGANTEAFF. CDR3 bases: TGTGCCAGCCTGATTGGGGCGAACACTGAAGCTTTCTTT.

The chain carries TRBV30 and TRBJ2-7; D unclear. Germline V gives CDR1 GTSNPN, CDR2 SVGIG (reference sequence). The CDR3 has 12 amino acids. Trimming took off 0 bases at V and 8 bases at J, with 11 bases between the two ends. In nucleotides, the CDR3 is TGTGCCTGGAGTGTCTCACCTAGTCAGCAGTACTTC. This gives the protein CAWSVSPSQQYF.

The chain joins TRBV5-1 to TRBJ2-7; a weak D match, TRBD2 (5 bases). Germline loops: CDR1 SGHRS, CDR2 YFSETQ. The CDR3 runs 13 residues. Trimming cost V 0 bases and J 5 bases, with 9 bases left between them. The CDR3 loop reads CASSLVFGNEQYF. The CDR3 bases are TGCGCCAGCAGCTTGGTGTTCGGGAACGAGCAGTACTTC.

This clone was found once. V is TRBV6-1 and J is TRBJ1-5; 7 nucleotides line up with TRBD1. CDR1 is MNHNS, CDR2 SASEGT, per germline. Trimming cost V 6 bases and J 7 bases; bases outside gene matches: 9. This CDR3 is built from 14 residues. CDR3 nucleotides: TGTGCCAGCAGGGAGACAGGGCTTCGCCAGCCCCAGCATTTT. Protein: CASRETGLRQPQHF.

The chain couples TRBV12-5 to TRBJ1-5; D remains ambiguous. V dropped 3 bases and J dropped 7 bases, with 10 bases sitting between them. CDR1 is LGHNT and CDR2 is FRNRAP in the germline V gene. The CDR3 runs 13 residues. The CDR3 sequence: CASGLEGGQPQHF. The CDR3 DNA follows: TGTGCTAGTGGTTTAGAGGGTGGGCAGCCCCAGCATTTT.

This chain uses TRBV7-9 with TRBJ1-3; a weak D match, TRBD1 (5 bases). The CDR3 totals 14 residues. The V end lost 7 bases, the J end lost 4 bases, and 14 bases lay between the germline ends. Germline-derived CDR1 and CDR2 are SEHNR and FQNEAQ (reference sequence). DNA of the CDR3: TGTGCCAGCACCCCCGTTCAGGGAGGAAACACCATATATTTT. Protein sequence: CASTPVQGGNTIYF.

The genes are TRBV19 and TRBJ2-6, with TRBD1 matching over 8 bases. Trimming took 4 bases from V and 1 from J; bases not matched to a gene: 9. Germline CDR1 and CDR2: LNHDA and SQIVND (reference sequence). CDR3 size: 18 residues. CDR3 coding DNA: TGTGCCAGTAGTAGAGGGGGGCAGGGGGCTTCTGGGGCCAACGTCCTGACTTTC. It yields the protein CASSRGGQGASGANVLTF.

This clone was found once. The V and J genes are TRBV29-1 and TRBJ1-1; D call uncertain. Trimming shortened V by 1 base and J by 5 bases, and 14 bases separated the two germline ends. Per the germline V gene, CDR1 is SQVTM and CDR2 is ANQGSEA. The CDR3 contains 14 residues. The CDR3 here is CSVEVDPWGTEAFF. The CDR3 DNA follows: TGCAGCGTTGAAGTTGACCCATGGGGAACTGAAGCTTTCTTT.

This sequence joins TRBV12-5 and TRBJ1-5; D not resolved. The ends were cut back, 9 bases at V and 0 bases at J, with 6 bases in the middle. Germline V CDR1 and CDR2: LGHNT, FRNRAP. There are 12 residues in the CDR3. DNA of the CDR3: TGTGCTAGCGCATATAGCAATCAGCCCCAGCATTTT. Protein sequence: CASAYSNQPQHF.

This clone has a handful of counts. The chain employs TRBV30 and TRBJ2-3; 14 bases agree with TRBD2. The CDR3 runs 18 residues. The germline V gene encodes CDR1 GTSNPN and CDR2 SVGIG (reference sequence). V shed 3 bases and J 3 bases; nucleotides not matched to a gene: 11. CDR3 in DNA: TGTGCCTGGAGCGCTCAGCTCGGACTAGCGGGAGGTACAGATACGCAGTATTTT. Residues: CAWSAQLGLAGGTDTQYF.

The chain combines TRBV10-3 with TRBJ2-1, with TRBD2 matching over 7 bases. V lost 2 bases and J lost 14; bases outside the gene matches: 3. Germline V gene lookup returns CDR1 ENHRY and CDR2 SYGVKD. This CDR3 region has 11 residues. The CDR3 here is CAISETGGEFF. The CDR3 DNA sequence: TGTGCCATCAGTGAGACGGGGGGAGAGTTCTTC.

This sequence joins TRBV11-3 and TRBJ1-2; no clear D. Trimming stripped 0 bases from V and 2 bases from J, with 4 bases between. Germline V gene sequence: CDR1 SGHNT, CDR2 YENEEA. This CDR3 spans 13 amino acids. This chain's CDR3 is CASSLDVNYGYTF. The CDR3 nucleotides read TGTGCCAGCAGCTTAGACGTGAACTATGGCTACACCTTC. The variable domain in full, with the rest retrieved from reference TRBV11-3 and TRBJ1-2, is EAGVVQSPRYKIIEKKQPVAFWCNPISGHNTLYWYLQNLGQGPELLIRYENEEAVDDSQLPKDRFSAERLKGVDSTLKIQPAELGDSAVYLCASSLDVNYGYTFGSGTRLTVV.